The 10 T cell receptor beta chains presented below share a single source sample, sequenced in a study of radiotherapy plus CTLA-4 blockade in lung cancer. The protocol was immunoSEQ multiplex PCR, while the TCRdb copy is restricted to in-frame clones and leaves out a portion. This sample has under 50,000 clones, with approximately 86% found just once. The material was peripheral blood, obtained from a patient treated with radiotherapy plus ipilimumab. The receptors were gathered from a human donor with non-small cell lung cancer whose response to radiotherapy plus ipilimumab could not be evaluated.

The chain couples TRBV7-2 to TRBJ2-1; 9 bases map to TRBD2. V lost 4 bases and J lost 3; bases outside the gene matches: 7. Germline V gives CDR1 SGHTA, CDR2 FQGNSA. The CDR3 consists of 16 residues. The CDR3, as DNA: TGTGCCAGCAGCTCGTTAGCGGGGGCCCGCTACAATGAGCAGTTCTTC. Protein product: CASSSLAGARYNEQFF.

This clone has only a few counts. The chain recombines TRBV19 with TRBJ1-5; D remains unclear. CDR1 is LNHDA, CDR2 SQIVND, per germline (reference sequence). The CDR3 runs to 14 residues. Trimming pared 2 bases from V and 11 bases from J, leaving 16 bases between. CDR3 sequence reads: CASSIRRADPAQHF. In nucleotides, the CDR3 is TGTGCCAGTAGTATAAGGAGGGCAGATCCGGCCCAGCATTTT.

The chain has TRBV6-1 and TRBJ1-1, with 9 bases matching TRBD1. Germline-derived CDR1 and CDR2 are MNHNS and SASEGT. CDR3 length: 14 residues. V gave up 10 bases and J gave up 1 base; unmatched junction bases: 7. CDR3 DNA sequence: TGTGCCACCTACGACAGGGGGAGGAACACTGAAGCTTTCTTT. This translates into CATYDRGRNTEAFF.

The genes are TRBV19 and TRBJ1-2; a weak D match, TRBD1 (5 bases). The V gene lost 7 bases and the J gene lost 3 bases, with 15 bases spanning the gap. Looked up from germline, CDR1 is LNHDA and CDR2 is SQIVND (reference sequence). The CDR3 sequence is 14 residues long. In nucleotides, the CDR3 is TGTGCCAGTAACTCCAGGGTCGTGGACTATGGCTACACCTTC. Its translation: CASNSRVVDYGYTF.

The rearrangement uses TRBV20-1 and TRBJ2-5; a possible D gene is TRBD1 (5 bases). CDR1 and CDR2 from the germline V gene are DFQATT and SNEGSKA (reference sequence). This CDR3 spans 11 amino acids. V was trimmed by 6 bases and J by 7 bases, leaving 12 bases between them. The CDR3: CSARTQGTQYF. CDR3 nucleotide sequence: TGCAGTGCCCGGACCCAGGGGACCCAGTACTTC.

This rearrangement joins TRBV2 to TRBJ1-1; no clear D. The CDR3 length is 12 residues. The V end was cut by 2 bases, the J end by 2 bases, with 3 bases between. Per germline, CDR1 SNHLY and CDR2 FYNNEI. The CDR3, as DNA: TGTGCCAGCAGTGAATCTAACACTGAAGCTTTCTTT. It yields the protein CASSESNTEAFF.

The gene calls are TRBV10-2 and TRBJ2-1, with TRBD2 identical over 8 bases. The CDR3 is 14 residues long. V lost 4 bases to trimming and J lost 6 bases; unmatched junction nucleotides: 5. Germline V gene sequence: CDR1 WSHSY, CDR2 SAAADI. CDR3 sequence: CASSARGGRNEQFF. The CDR3 DNA is TGCGCCAGCAGTGCTCGGGGGGGCCGCAATGAGCAGTTCTTC.

The chain recombines TRBV4-3 with TRBJ2-7; 7 bases line up with TRBD1. Trimming removed 1 base from V and 3 bases from J; junction bases left unmatched: 6. The CDR3 contains 15 residues. The germline CDR1 and CDR2 sequences are LGHNA and YSLEER. The CDR3, as DNA: TGCGCCAGCAGCCAAGCCACAGGGGACCTCTACGAGCAGTACTTC. Protein: CASSQATGDLYEQYF.

The chain recombines TRBV7-2 with TRBJ1-5; no definite D call. Germline CDR1 SGHTA, CDR2 FQGNSA. The CDR3 runs 12 residues. With 3 bases removed from V and 5 bases from J, the gap between germline ends came to 5 bases. CDR3: CASSLGDQPQHF. The CDR3 DNA follows: TGTGCCAGCAGCTTGGGCGATCAGCCCCAGCATTTT.

The chain joins TRBV19 to TRBJ1-4; possible D gene TRBD1, 6 bases. Germline V gives CDR1 LNHDA, CDR2 SQIVND (reference sequence). Trimming shortened V by 7 bases and J by 3 bases, and 15 bases separated the two germline ends. This CDR3 is built from 15 residues. The chain's CDR3 is CASTKAGAANEKLFF. The CDR3 nucleotides are TGTGCCAGTACCAAGGCGGGGGCGGCTAATGAAAAACTGTTTTTT.